This record covers a single TCR beta chain. This specimen belongs to a study of PD-L1 blockade in urothelial cancer. Across the study: It was at 3 weeks (second dose) and 6 weeks after treatment start that blood was analyzed.

Synthetically made TCR analog templates were put into each PCR as spikes. TCRdb keeps only in-frame clones here, not all; method: immunoSEQ multiplex PCR. The sample comprises some 97,000 clones, roughly nine tenths of which are singletons, and about 0.92% rests with the top ten. V was shortened by 6 bases and J by 2 bases, with 5 bases between the two germline ends. CDR1 MNHNS and CDR2 SASEGT come from the germline V gene. The CDR3 length is 11 residues. Metastatic or locally advanced urothelial carcinoma was present in the patients. The sample in question was PBMCs, obtained around atezolizumab (anti-PD-L1) treatment. The sequence was obtained from a woman over 75 with urothelial cancer. The J gene is TRBJ2-7, the V gene TRBV6-1; D call uncertain. CDR3: CASRLTYEQYF. CDR3 sequence (DNA): TGTGCCAGCAGATTAACCTACGAGCAGTACTTC.